This T cell receptor (beta chain) was documented in a study of blood T cell repertoires in COVID-19. Clones were read by immunoSEQ multiplex PCR, and TCRdb kept only the in-frame ones, dropping some. The top ten hold 15% to 18% of the sample, which has roughly 250,000 clones, about 80% seen once. This clone has more than one count but fewer than ten. The source is a person aged 65-85 years with COVID-19, enrolled during active disease. Sequenced: peripheral blood.

The DNA for the CDR3 is TGTGCCAGCAGCGTATCAGGGCCCCCCCTCGGCGCTGGCTACACCTTC. Protein: CASSVSGPPLGAGYTF. The rearrangement links TRBV9 to TRBJ1-2; tentative D call: TRBD1 (5 bases). The CDR3 totals 16 residues. The germline CDR1 and CDR2 sequences are SGDLS and YYNGEE. Trimming shortened V by 1 base and J by 7 bases, and 20 bases separated the two germline ends.